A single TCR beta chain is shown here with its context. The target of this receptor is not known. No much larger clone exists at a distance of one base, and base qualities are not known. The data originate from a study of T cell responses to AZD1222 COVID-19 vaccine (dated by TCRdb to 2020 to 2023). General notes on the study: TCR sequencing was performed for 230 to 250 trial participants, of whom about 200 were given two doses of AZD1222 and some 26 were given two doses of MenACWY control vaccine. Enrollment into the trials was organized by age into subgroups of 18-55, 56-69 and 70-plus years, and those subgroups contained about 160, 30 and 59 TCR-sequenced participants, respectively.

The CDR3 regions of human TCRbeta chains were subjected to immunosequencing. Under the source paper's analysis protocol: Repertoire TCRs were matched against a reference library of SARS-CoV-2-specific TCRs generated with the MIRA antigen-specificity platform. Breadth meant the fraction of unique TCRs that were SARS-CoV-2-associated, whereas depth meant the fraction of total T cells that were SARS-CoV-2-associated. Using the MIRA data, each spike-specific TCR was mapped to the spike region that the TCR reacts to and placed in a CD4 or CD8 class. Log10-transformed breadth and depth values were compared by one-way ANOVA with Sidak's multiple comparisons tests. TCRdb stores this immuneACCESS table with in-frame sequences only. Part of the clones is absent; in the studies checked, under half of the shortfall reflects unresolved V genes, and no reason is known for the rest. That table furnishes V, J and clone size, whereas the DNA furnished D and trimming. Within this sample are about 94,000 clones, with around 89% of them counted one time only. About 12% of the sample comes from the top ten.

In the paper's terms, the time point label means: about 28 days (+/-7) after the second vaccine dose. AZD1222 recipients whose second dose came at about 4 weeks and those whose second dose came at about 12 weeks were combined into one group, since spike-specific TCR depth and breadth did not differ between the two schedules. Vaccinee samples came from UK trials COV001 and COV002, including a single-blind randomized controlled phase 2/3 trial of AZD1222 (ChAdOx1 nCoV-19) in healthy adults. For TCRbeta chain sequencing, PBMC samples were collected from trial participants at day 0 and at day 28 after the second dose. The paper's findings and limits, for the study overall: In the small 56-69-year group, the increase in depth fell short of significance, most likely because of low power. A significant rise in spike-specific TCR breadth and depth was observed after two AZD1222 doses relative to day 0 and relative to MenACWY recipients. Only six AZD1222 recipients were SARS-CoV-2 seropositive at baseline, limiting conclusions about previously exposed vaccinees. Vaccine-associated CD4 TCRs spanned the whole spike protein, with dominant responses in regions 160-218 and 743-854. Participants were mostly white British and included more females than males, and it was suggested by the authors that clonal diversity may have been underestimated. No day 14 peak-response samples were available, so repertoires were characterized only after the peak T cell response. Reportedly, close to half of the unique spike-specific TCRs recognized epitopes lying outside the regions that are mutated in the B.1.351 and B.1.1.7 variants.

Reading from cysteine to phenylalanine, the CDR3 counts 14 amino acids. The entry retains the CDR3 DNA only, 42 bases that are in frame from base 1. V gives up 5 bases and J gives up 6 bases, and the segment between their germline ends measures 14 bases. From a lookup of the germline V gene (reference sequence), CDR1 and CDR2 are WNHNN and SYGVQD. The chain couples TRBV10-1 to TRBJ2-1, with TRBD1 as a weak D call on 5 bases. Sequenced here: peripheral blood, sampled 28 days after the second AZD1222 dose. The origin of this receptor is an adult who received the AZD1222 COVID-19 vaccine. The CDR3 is CASSTNRQFNEQFF. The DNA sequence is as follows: TGCGCCAGCAGTACCAACCGACAGTTCAATGAGCAGTTCTTC.